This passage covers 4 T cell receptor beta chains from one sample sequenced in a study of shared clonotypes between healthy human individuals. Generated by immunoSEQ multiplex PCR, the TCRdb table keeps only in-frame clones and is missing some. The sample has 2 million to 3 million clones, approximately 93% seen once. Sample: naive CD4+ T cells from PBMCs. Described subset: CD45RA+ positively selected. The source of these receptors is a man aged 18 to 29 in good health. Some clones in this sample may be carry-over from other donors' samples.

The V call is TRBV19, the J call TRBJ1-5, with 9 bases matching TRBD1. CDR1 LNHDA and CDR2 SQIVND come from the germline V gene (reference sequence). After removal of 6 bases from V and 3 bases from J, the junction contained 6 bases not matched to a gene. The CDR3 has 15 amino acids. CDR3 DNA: TGTGCCAGTAGCAGACAGGGGGGGAACAATCAGCCCCAGCATTTT. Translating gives CASSRQGGNNQPQHF.

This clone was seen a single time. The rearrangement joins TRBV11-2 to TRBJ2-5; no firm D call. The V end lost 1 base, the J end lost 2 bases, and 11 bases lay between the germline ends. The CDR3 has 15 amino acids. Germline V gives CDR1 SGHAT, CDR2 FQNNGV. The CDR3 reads CASSLVSSRQETQYF. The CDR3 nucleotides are TGTGCCAGCAGCTTAGTCTCTAGTCGGCAAGAGACCCAGTACTTC.

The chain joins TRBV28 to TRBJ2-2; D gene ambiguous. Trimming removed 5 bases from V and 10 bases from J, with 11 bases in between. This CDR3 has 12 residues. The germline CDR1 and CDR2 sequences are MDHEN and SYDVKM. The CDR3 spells CASSAAFVELFF. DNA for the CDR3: TGTGCCAGCAGTGCCGCTTTCGTGGAGCTGTTTTTT. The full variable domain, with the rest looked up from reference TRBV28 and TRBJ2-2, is DVKVTQSSRYLVKRTGEKVFLECVQDMDHENMFWYRQDPGLGLRLIYFSYDVKMKEKGDIPEGYSVSREKKERFSLILESASTNQTSMYLCASSAAFVELFFGEGSRLTVL.

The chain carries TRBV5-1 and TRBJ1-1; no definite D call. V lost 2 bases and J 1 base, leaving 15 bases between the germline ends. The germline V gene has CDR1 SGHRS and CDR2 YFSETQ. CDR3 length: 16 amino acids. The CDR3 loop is CASSLGVYWQNTEAFF. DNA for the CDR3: TGCGCCAGCAGCTTAGGAGTGTATTGGCAGAACACTGAAGCTTTCTTT.